This TCR beta chain was recovered during a study of vaccination effects on CD4 cells after COVID-19. The CDR3 runs 17 residues. Germline loops: CDR1 LGHDT, CDR2 YNNKEL (reference sequence). The germline V and J ends were trimmed by 0 bases and 0 bases, with 12 bases remaining between them. Broader study findings: Small numbers of convalescent patients limited the study. It also lacked early post-infection timepoints.

In regard to this clone: Its antigen is unknown.

Before sequencing, viral peptide pools were used by the ViraFEST assay to expand antigen-specific CD4+ T cells. Around day 10 of culture, CD4+ T cells were separated out. Participants were vaccinated with two doses of either the BNT162b2 or mRNA-1273 vaccine. TCRdb keeps only in-frame clones here, not all; method: immunoSEQ multiplex PCR. The table includes around 30,000 clones, over 60% detected once. This clonotype was sampled from a human donor who received a COVID-19 vaccine. This material consisted of CD4+ T cells from PBMCs cultured with SARS-CoV-2 spike peptides, taken after COVID-19 vaccination. The chain couples TRBV3-1 (or the pseudogene TRBV3-2) to TRBJ2-4; TRBD2 might be the D (5 bases). The DNA of the CDR3 is TGTGCCAGCAGCCAAGAAGACTTCGGGGTAGCCAAAAACATTCAGTACTTC. This encodes CASSQEDFGVAKNIQYF.